This T cell receptor beta chain was observed in a study of T-cell reconstitution after alpha-beta-depleted transplantation in children. Study results and caveats: Reports say that about two months after transplant, the alpha-beta T cells came out of several hundred graft clones that had expanded. Elevated TCRbeta diversity at day 60 was traced, in some patients, to surviving recipient T cells and thymic progenitors.

The V and J ends lost 3 bases and 5 bases, in that order; junction bases with no gene match: 10. The CDR3 is 15 residues long. Germline CDR1 LNHNV, CDR2 YYDKDF (reference sequence). Unique molecular identifiers were incorporated during preparation of the TCRbeta library. TCRdb re-analysed the PCR reads in MiXCR, keeping a single row per CDR3 protein. Of 15,000 to 20,000 distinct CDR3 sequences listed, roughly 12% are singletons. This clonotype occurred many times. Its antigen is not known. The chain has TRBV15 and TRBJ2-7; 7 positions agree with TRBD1. This material consisted of PBMCs, mostly from graft donor cells, taken 180 days after TCRalphabeta/CD19-depleted stem cell transplant. This clonotype was sampled from a boy under two years old who had a stem cell transplant for Wiskott-Aldrich syndrome, so the T cells may come from the graft donor. The CDR3 nucleotides read TGTGCCACCAGCAGGGGGCAGGGGGTATACCACGAGCAGTACTTC. Protein sequence: CATSRGQGVYHEQYF. Looking up the rest from reference TRBV15 and TRBJ2-7 gives the full variable domain: DAMVIQNPRYQVTQFGKPVTLSCSQTLNHNVMYWYQQKSSQAPKLLFHYYDKDFNNEADTPDNFQSRRPNTSFCFLDIRSPGLGDTAMYLCATSRGQGVYHEQYFGPGTRLTVT.